This T cell receptor beta chain was identified during a study of T cell changes during pregnancy in multiple sclerosis. The V and J ends lost 0 bases and 10 bases, in that order; junction bases with no gene match: 4. CDR1 is MNHNS and CDR2 is SASEGT in the germline V gene. The CDR3 is made up of 13 amino acids. Libraries were prepared by immunoSEQ multiplex PCR; TCRdb keeps only in-frame clonotypes and omits some of them. The data hold approximately 40,000 clones, with approximately 92% observed a single time. This clonotype originated in a female donor with multiple sclerosis, enrolled in a pregnancy study. The sample here was CD8+ T cells from peripheral blood mononuclear cells, taken in the third trimester of pregnancy. This chain uses TRBV6-1 with TRBJ2-3; the match to TRBD2 covers 7 bases. The CDR3: CASSEAFSGSQYF. DNA for the CDR3: TGTGCCAGCAGTGAAGCGTTTAGCGGGTCGCAGTATTTT.